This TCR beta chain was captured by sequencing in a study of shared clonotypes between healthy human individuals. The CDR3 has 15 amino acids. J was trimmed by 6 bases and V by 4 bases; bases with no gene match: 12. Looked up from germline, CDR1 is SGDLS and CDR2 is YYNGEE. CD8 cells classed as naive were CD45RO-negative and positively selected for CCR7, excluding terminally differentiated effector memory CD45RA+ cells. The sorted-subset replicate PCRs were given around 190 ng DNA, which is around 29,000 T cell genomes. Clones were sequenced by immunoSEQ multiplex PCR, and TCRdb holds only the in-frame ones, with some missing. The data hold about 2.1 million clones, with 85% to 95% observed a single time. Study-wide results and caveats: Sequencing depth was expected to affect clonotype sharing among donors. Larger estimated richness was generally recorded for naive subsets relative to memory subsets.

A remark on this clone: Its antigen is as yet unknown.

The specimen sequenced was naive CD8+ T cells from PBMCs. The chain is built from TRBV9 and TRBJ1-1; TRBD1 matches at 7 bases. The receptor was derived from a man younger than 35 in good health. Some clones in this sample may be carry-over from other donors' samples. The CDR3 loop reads CASSSSPTGTAEAFF. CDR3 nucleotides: TGTGCCAGCAGCTCATCCCCCACAGGGACAGCTGAAGCTTTCTTT.